This T cell receptor (beta chain) is drawn from a study of blood T cell repertoires in COVID-19. CDR3 length: 14 amino acids. Germline assignment: CDR1 SGHTA and CDR2 FQGNSA. The V gene end was trimmed by 5 bases and the J gene end by 4 bases; junction bases not matched to a gene: 5. Clones were sequenced by immunoSEQ multiplex PCR, and TCRdb holds only the in-frame ones, with some missing. The sample contains roughly 150,000 clones, approximately 90% of which appear only once. The J gene is TRBJ2-7, the V gene TRBV7-2; 10 bases align to TRBD2. This receptor was taken from a man aged 45-65 years who had recovered from COVID-19. Sample: peripheral blood. CDR3 nucleotide sequence: TGTGCCAGCAGCCAATCTAGCGGGAGATACGAGCAGTACTTC. Translated: CASSQSSGRYEQYF. Using reference TRBV7-2 and TRBJ2-7 for the parts outside the CDR3, the full variable domain is GAGVSQSPSNKVTEKGKDVELRCDPISGHTALYWYRQSLGQGLEFLIYFQGNSAPDKSGLPSDRFSAERTGGSVSTLTIQRTQQEDSAVYLCASSQSSGRYEQYFGPGTRLTVT.